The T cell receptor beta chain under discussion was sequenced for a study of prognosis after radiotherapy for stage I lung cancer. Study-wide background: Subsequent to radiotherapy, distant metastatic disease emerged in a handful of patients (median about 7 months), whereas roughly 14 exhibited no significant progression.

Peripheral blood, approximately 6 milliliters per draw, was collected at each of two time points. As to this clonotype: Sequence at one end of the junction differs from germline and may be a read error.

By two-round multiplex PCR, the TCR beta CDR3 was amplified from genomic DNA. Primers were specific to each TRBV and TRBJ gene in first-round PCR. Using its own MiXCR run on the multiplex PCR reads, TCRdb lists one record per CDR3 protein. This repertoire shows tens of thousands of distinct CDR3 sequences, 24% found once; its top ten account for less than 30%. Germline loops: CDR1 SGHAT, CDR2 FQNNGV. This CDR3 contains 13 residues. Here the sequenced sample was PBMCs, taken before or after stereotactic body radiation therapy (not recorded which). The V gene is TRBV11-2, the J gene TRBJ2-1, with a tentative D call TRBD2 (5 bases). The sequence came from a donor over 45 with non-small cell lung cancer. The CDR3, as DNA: TGTGTCAGCACCCTATACCGGGGCAATGAGCAGTTCTTC. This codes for CVSTLYRGNEQFF.